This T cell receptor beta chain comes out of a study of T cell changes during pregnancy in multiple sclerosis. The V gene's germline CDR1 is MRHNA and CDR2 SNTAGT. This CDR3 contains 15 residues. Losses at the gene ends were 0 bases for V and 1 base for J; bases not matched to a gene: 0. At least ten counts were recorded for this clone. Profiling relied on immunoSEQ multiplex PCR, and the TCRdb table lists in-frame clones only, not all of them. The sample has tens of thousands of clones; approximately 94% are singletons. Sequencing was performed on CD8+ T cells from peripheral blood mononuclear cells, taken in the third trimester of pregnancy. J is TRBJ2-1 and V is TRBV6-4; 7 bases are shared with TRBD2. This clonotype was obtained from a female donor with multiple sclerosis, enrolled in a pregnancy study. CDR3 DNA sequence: TGTGCCAGCAGTGACTCAGCGGGATCCTACAATGAGCAGTTCTTC. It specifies CASSDSAGSYNEQFF.